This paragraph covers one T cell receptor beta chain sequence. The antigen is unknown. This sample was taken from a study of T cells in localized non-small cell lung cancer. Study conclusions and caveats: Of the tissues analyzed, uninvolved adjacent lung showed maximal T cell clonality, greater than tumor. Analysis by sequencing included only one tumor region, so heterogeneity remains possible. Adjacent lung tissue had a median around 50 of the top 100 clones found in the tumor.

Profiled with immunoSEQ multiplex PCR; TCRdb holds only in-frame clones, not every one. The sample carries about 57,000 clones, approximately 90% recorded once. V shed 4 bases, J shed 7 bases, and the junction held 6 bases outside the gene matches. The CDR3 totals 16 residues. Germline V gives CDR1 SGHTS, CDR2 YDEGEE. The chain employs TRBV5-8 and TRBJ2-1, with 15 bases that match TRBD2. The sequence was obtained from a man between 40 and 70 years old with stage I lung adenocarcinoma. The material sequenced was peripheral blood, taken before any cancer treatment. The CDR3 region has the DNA TGTGCCAGCAGCCCAAGGACTAGCGGGAGGGCTAATGAGCAGTTCTTC. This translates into CASSPRTSGRANEQFF.